The 16 T cell receptor beta chains in this list originate from one sample, sequenced in a study of blood T cell repertoires in COVID-19 (dated by TCRdb to the early 2020s). Library method: the immunoSEQ multiplex PCR assay. TCRdb holds this immuneACCESS table with in-frame rearrangements only. Some clones are missing; in checked studies, unresolved V genes explain under half, and the rest has no known cause. The sample table contains 200,000 or so clones; only one count was recorded for approximately 83% of them. In total, the top ten clones hold 3% to 4% of the sample. Sequencing used peripheral blood. The receptors here all came from a man aged 60 to 69 with acute or convalescent COVID-19.

The chain recombines TRBV4-2 with TRBJ2-6; 12 nucleotides match TRBD1. After removal of 1 base from V and 0 bases from J, the junction contained 16 bases not matched to a gene. This CDR3 has 23 residues. Germline V CDR1 and CDR2: LGHNA, YNFKEQ. As DNA, the CDR3 is TGTGCCAGCAGCCAAGGTCGCCCCCGGGACAGGGGGCGGATATTCTCTGGGGCCAACGTCCTGACTTTC. Amino acid sequence: CASSQGRPRDRGRIFSGANVLTF.

V gene TRBV18 combines with J gene TRBJ1-1; D is unclear. V lost 0 bases and J lost 6, with 11 bases in between. CDR1 is KGHSH, CDR2 LQKENI, per germline. This CDR3 comprises 14 residues. CDR3 protein: CASSPPVGGPEAFF. The CDR3 nucleotides are TGTGCCAGCTCACCACCGGTAGGAGGGCCTGAAGCTTTCTTT.

The chain is built from TRBV18 and TRBJ2-1, with TRBD1 matching 9 bases. CDR1 is KGHSH, CDR2 LQKENI, per germline. The CDR3 extends over 15 amino acids. V was pared by 5 bases and J by 2 bases, with 4 bases of the junction left unmatched. The CDR3 region is CASSYRDRAYNEQFF. CDR3 nucleotide sequence: TGTGCCAGCTCATACCGGGACAGGGCCTACAATGAGCAGTTCTTC.

This rearrangement joins TRBV19 to TRBJ2-5; perhaps TRBD2 as D (6 bases). V gave up 5 bases and J gave up 5 bases, with 12 bases separating them. This CDR3 region has 13 residues. Germline CDR1 reads LNHDA; CDR2 reads SQIVND (reference sequence). Here the CDR3 reads CASSSSRGETQYF. In DNA form, the CDR3 reads TGTGCCAGTAGTTCCAGCCGGGGGGAGACCCAGTACTTC.

This sequence joins TRBV2 and TRBJ2-1, with 7 bases identical to TRBD2. The CDR3 runs 14 residues. The junction had 11 bases not matched to a gene; V was cut back by 8 bases and J by 7 bases. Germline values: CDR1 SNHLY, CDR2 FYNNEI. The DNA of the CDR3 is TGTGCCAGCGGGCTCTCCGGGCGGGAGAATGAGCAGTTCTTC. It yields the protein CASGLSGRENEQFF.

V usage is TRBV4-1 and J usage is TRBJ2-1; no clear D. The germline V gene has CDR1 MGHRA and CDR2 YSYEKL. V lost 4 bases and J 0 bases, leaving 16 bases between the germline ends. This CDR3 is 17 amino acids long. The CDR3 sequence is CASSPILSGSSYNEQFF. Here the CDR3 DNA reads TGCGCCAGCAGCCCCATCCTATCGGGTAGCTCCTACAATGAGCAGTTCTTC.

The genes are TRBV7-9 and TRBJ2-3; 7 bases match TRBD1. This CDR3 comprises 15 residues. V dropped 5 bases and J dropped 0; count of bases not matched to a gene: 5. CDR1 and CDR2 (germline): SEHNR, FQNEAQ (reference sequence). As DNA, the CDR3 is TGTGCCAGCAGCGGCGGACAGGTTAGCACAGATACGCAGTATTTT. It translates to CASSGGQVSTDTQYF.

This clone was observed a single time. The rearrangement joins TRBV10-3 to TRBJ2-5, with D unresolved. This CDR3 comprises 13 residues. Germline CDR1 and CDR2: ENHRY and SYGVKD. Between the trimmed V and J ends, which lost 2 bases and 5 bases, there was a span of 9 bases. Here the CDR3 reads CAISEGRLETQYF. As DNA, the CDR3 is TGTGCCATCAGTGAGGGCCGCCTGGAGACCCAGTACTTC.

The rearrangement joins TRBV2 to TRBJ1-5, with D unclear. V was cut by 4 bases and J by 7 bases, with 11 bases left in between. The CDR3 has 13 residues. Germline V gene lookup returns CDR1 SNHLY and CDR2 FYNNEI. CDR3 sequence: CASSGRLGQPQHF. CDR3 in DNA: TGTGCCAGCAGTGGCAGGCTTGGACAGCCCCAGCATTTT.

This chain uses TRBV19 with TRBJ2-7, with 8 bases matching TRBD1. The CDR3 is 14 amino acids. The V and J ends lost 5 bases and 1 base, in that order; junction bases with no gene match: 4. Germline CDR1 LNHDA, CDR2 SQIVND (reference sequence). The CDR3 loop is CASSAGQGSYEQYF. In DNA, the CDR3 is TGTGCCAGTAGTGCCGGACAGGGTTCCTACGAGCAGTACTTC.

CDR3 amino acids: CASSLNPGQGGNTEAFF. The CDR3 nucleotides are TGTGCCAGCAGTTTAAACCCGGGACAGGGGGGGAACACTGAAGCTTTCTTT. The chain uses TRBV28 and TRBJ1-1; 11 bases align to TRBD1. The germline gives CDR1 MDHEN, CDR2 SYDVKM. V lost 2 bases, J lost 1 base, and 6 bases stayed unmatched. The CDR3 consists of 17 residues.

This clone has just a few counts. This chain uses TRBV7-3 with TRBJ2-5, with D perhaps matching TRBD2 (5 bases). The V gene lost 5 bases and the J gene lost 7 bases, with 14 bases spanning the gap. The germline V gene has CDR1 SGHTA and CDR2 FQGTGA. The CDR3 is made up of 13 amino acids. DNA of the CDR3: TGTGCCAGCAGCACCGACGGGGAAGGGACCCAGTACTTC. Translated: CASSTDGEGTQYF.

This clone was seen more than once but under ten times. This chain uses TRBV29-1 with TRBJ2-2, with 7 bases aligning to TRBD2. Germline V gives CDR1 SQVTM, CDR2 ANQGSEA. With V trimmed by 0 bases and J by 6 bases, 7 bases remained unmatched. The CDR3 is made up of 15 amino acids. CDR3 amino acids: CSVEDEGGAAGELFF. CDR3 in DNA: TGCAGCGTTGAAGACGAGGGAGGGGCCGCCGGGGAGCTGTTTTTT.

CDR3 residues: CASSVEATSTDTQYF. The CDR3, as DNA: TGTGCCAGCAGCGTAGAAGCGACGAGCACAGATACGCAGTATTTT. The chain employs TRBV9 and TRBJ2-3; unclear D gene. This CDR3 has 15 amino acids. V was pared by 0 bases and J by 0 bases, with 8 bases between. Per the germline V gene, CDR1 is SGDLS and CDR2 is YYNGEE.

This sequence joins TRBV10-3 and TRBJ2-6; D is possibly TRBD2 (5 bases). Trimming stripped 3 bases from V and 0 bases from J, with 12 bases between. The CDR3 has 17 residues. Germline V lookup: CDR1 ENHRY, CDR2 SYGVKD. CDR3 amino acids: CAISDALGSSGANVLTF. CDR3 in DNA: TGTGCCATCAGTGACGCGCTAGGGAGCTCTGGGGCCAACGTCCTGACTTTC.

This rearrangement joins TRBV5-1 to TRBJ1-4, with 7 bases fitting TRBD1. CDR1 is SGHRS and CDR2 is YFSETQ in the germline V gene. V shed 3 bases, J shed 5 bases, and the junction held 1 base outside the gene matches. CDR3 length: 13 amino acids. The CDR3 is CASSSQGNEKLFF. The CDR3 region has the DNA TGCGCCAGCAGCTCACAGGGGAATGAAAAACTGTTTTTT.